The rows below give T cell receptor beta chains drawn from one sample of a study of blood T cell repertoires in COVID-19. Clones were read by immunoSEQ multiplex PCR, and TCRdb kept only the in-frame ones, dropping some. The table has a few hundred thousand clones, 70% to 90% seen once. What was sequenced was peripheral blood. All receptors come from a man aged 45-60 years with acute or convalescent COVID-19. Both conserved end residues are part of each CDR3. The D gene is left open where the match is weak. Expanded clones are given a class, and other clones once, few, many or no size at all.

J gene: TRBJ1-6; D gene: NA; clone size: NA; V gene: TRBV7-2; CDR3 protein: CASSSQRHGNSPLHF; CDR3 DNA: TGTGCCAGCAGCTCCCAGAGGCATGGAAATTCACCCCTCCACTTT
J gene: TRBJ2-5; D gene: TRBD1; clone size: NA; V gene: TRBV19; CDR3 protein: CASSIDRGTETQYF; CDR3 DNA: TGTGCCAGTAGTATTGACAGGGGGACGGAGACCCAGTACTTC
J gene: TRBJ2-3; D gene: NA; clone size: few; V gene: TRBV11-2; CDR3 protein: CASSLSGTDTQYF; CDR3 DNA: TGTGCCAGCAGCCTTAGCGGCACAGATACGCAGTATTTT
J gene: TRBJ2-1; D gene: TRBD2; clone size: NA; V gene: TRBV19; CDR3 protein: CASSGGTSRGNEQFF; CDR3 DNA: TGTGCCAGTAGTGGGGGGACTAGCCGAGGCAATGAGCAGTTCTTC
J gene: TRBJ1-1; D gene: NA; clone size: NA; V gene: TRBV29-1; CDR3 protein: CSVEWGASTEAFF; CDR3 DNA: TGCAGCGTTGAATGGGGAGCCAGCACTGAAGCTTTCTTT
J gene: TRBJ2-7; D gene: NA; clone size: NA; V gene: TRBV20-1; CDR3 protein: CSASSPGSYEQYF; CDR3 DNA: TGCAGTGCTAGTTCCCCCGGGAGCTACGAGCAGTACTTC
J gene: TRBJ1-3; D gene: NA; clone size: NA; V gene: TRBV5-4; CDR3 protein: CASSLAGNSPLNTIYF; CDR3 DNA: TGTGCCAGCAGCTTGGCGGGTAACTCCCCCTTAAACACCATATATTTT
J gene: TRBJ2-7; D gene: NA; clone size: once; V gene: TRBV3-1/TRBV3-2; CDR3 protein: CASSQGVRVSGEQYF; CDR3 DNA: TGTGCCAGCAGCCAAGGCGTCAGGGTTTCGGGCGAGCAGTACTTC
J gene: TRBJ1-6; D gene: NA; clone size: NA; V gene: TRBV30; CDR3 protein: CAWSVLVGAVSPLHF; CDR3 DNA: TGTGCCTGGAGTGTACTGGTGGGGGCCGTTTCACCCCTCCACTTT
J gene: TRBJ1-3; D gene: NA; clone size: NA; V gene: TRBV3-1/TRBV3-2; CDR3 protein: CASSQDWTGGNTIYF; CDR3 DNA: TGTGCCAGCAGCCAAGATTGGACGGGAGGCAACACCATATATTTT
J gene: TRBJ2-5; D gene: NA; clone size: few; V gene: TRBV5-1; CDR3 protein: CASTPEGWETQYF; CDR3 DNA: TGCGCCAGCACTCCGGAGGGGTGGGAGACCCAGTACTTC
J gene: TRBJ1-1; D gene: TRBD1; clone size: NA; V gene: TRBV18; CDR3 protein: CASSPDRGNTEAFF; CDR3 DNA: TGTGCCAGCTCACCGGACAGGGGGAACACTGAAGCTTTCTTT
J gene: TRBJ2-1; D gene: TRBD2; clone size: NA; V gene: TRBV27; CDR3 protein: CASSHFQAGAYNEQFF; CDR3 DNA: TGTGCCAGCAGTCACTTCCAAGCGGGGGCGTACAATGAGCAGTTCTTC
J gene: TRBJ2-5; D gene: TRBD1; clone size: NA; V gene: TRBV18; CDR3 protein: CASSPGQGGLRETQYF; CDR3 DNA: TGTGCCAGCTCACCGGGACAGGGGGGCCTCAGGGAGACCCAGTACTTC
J gene: TRBJ2-3; D gene: TRBD1; clone size: NA; V gene: TRBV25-1; CDR3 protein: CASSEGTGRADTQYF; CDR3 DNA: TGTGCCAGCAGTGAGGGGACAGGGCGGGCAGATACGCAGTATTTT
J gene: TRBJ1-4; D gene: NA; clone size: few; V gene: TRBV7-6; CDR3 protein: CASSSTITTNEKLFF; CDR3 DNA: TGTGCCAGCAGCTCCACAATAACAACTAATGAAAAACTGTTTTTT
J gene: TRBJ1-2; D gene: TRBD1; clone size: NA; V gene: TRBV5-8; CDR3 protein: CASSSRTGGFDYGYTF; CDR3 DNA: TGTGCCAGCAGCTCAAGGACAGGGGGCTTTGACTATGGCTACACCTTC
J gene: TRBJ1-5; D gene: NA; clone size: NA; V gene: TRBV2; CDR3 protein: CASTVDRLSNQPQHF; CDR3 DNA: TGTGCCAGCACGGTCGACAGGCTAAGCAATCAGCCCCAGCATTTT
J gene: TRBJ2-2; D gene: NA; clone size: NA; V gene: TRBV2; CDR3 protein: CASSGPLVGTGELFF; CDR3 DNA: TGTGCCAGCAGTGGTCCCCTAGTTGGGACCGGGGAGCTGTTTTTT
J gene: TRBJ2-5; D gene: TRBD2; clone size: NA; V gene: TRBV5-5; CDR3 protein: CASSLATAGGQETQYF; CDR3 DNA: TGTGCCAGCAGCTTGGCAACCGCGGGGGGGCAAGAGACCCAGTACTTC
J gene: TRBJ2-7; D gene: NA; clone size: NA; V gene: TRBV15; CDR3 protein: CATSREEGGQREQYF; CDR3 DNA: TGTGCCACCAGCAGAGAAGAAGGGGGTCAGCGAGAGCAGTACTTC
J gene: TRBJ1-1; D gene: NA; clone size: NA; V gene: TRBV5-1; CDR3 protein: CASSPTGFPTNTEAFF; CDR3 DNA: TGCGCCAGCAGCCCAACGGGGTTCCCAACGAACACTGAAGCTTTCTTT
J gene: TRBJ2-4; D gene: TRBD1; clone size: NA; V gene: TRBV7-9; CDR3 protein: CASSIVQGEAKNIQYF; CDR3 DNA: TGTGCCAGCAGCATCGTACAGGGGGAAGCCAAAAACATTCAGTACTTC
J gene: TRBJ2-3; D gene: TRBD2; clone size: NA; V gene: TRBV19; CDR3 protein: CASSDPGLGSDTQYF; CDR3 DNA: TGTGCCAGTAGTGACCCGGGACTAGGGTCAGATACGCAGTATTTT
J gene: TRBJ1-2; D gene: NA; clone size: NA; V gene: TRBV29-1; CDR3 protein: CSVLNSYGYTF; CDR3 DNA: TGCAGCGTACTAAACTCCTATGGCTACACCTTC
J gene: TRBJ1-1; D gene: TRBD1; clone size: NA; V gene: TRBV7-6; CDR3 protein: CASSPPFGQGTEAFF; CDR3 DNA: TGTGCCAGCAGCCCTCCTTTCGGACAGGGAACTGAAGCTTTCTTT
J gene: TRBJ1-2; D gene: NA; clone size: NA; V gene: TRBV3-1/TRBV3-2; CDR3 protein: CASSYGGASNYGYTF; CDR3 DNA: TGTGCCAGCAGCTATGGTGGGGCCTCTAACTATGGCTACACCTTC
J gene: TRBJ1-5; D gene: NA; clone size: few; V gene: TRBV5-6; CDR3 protein: CASSLGENQPQHF; CDR3 DNA: TGTGCCAGCAGCTTGGGAGAGAATCAGCCCCAGCATTTT
J gene: TRBJ1-4; D gene: NA; clone size: NA; V gene: TRBV5-1; CDR3 protein: CASSLAGTSGEKLFF; CDR3 DNA: TGCGCCAGCAGCTTGGCCGGGACAAGCGGTGAAAAACTGTTTTTT
J gene: TRBJ2-3; D gene: TRBD2; clone size: NA; V gene: TRBV30; CDR3 protein: CAWSQTSGGPDTQYF; CDR3 DNA: TGTGCCTGGAGTCAGACTAGCGGGGGGCCAGATACGCAGTATTTT
J gene: TRBJ1-4; D gene: NA; clone size: NA; V gene: TRBV19; CDR3 protein: CASTRRSNEKLFF; CDR3 DNA: TGTGCCAGTACCCGGAGGAGTAATGAAAAACTGTTTTTT
J gene: TRBJ1-5; D gene: TRBD1; clone size: NA; V gene: TRBV6-5; CDR3 protein: CASSFGTENQPQHF; CDR3 DNA: TGTGCCAGCAGTTTCGGGACAGAGAATCAGCCCCAGCATTTT
J gene: TRBJ1-5; D gene: TRBD1; clone size: NA; V gene: TRBV6-5; CDR3 protein: CASSRGQADNQPQHF; CDR3 DNA: TGTGCCAGCAGCCGGGGACAGGCTGACAATCAGCCCCAGCATTTT
J gene: TRBJ1-5; D gene: TRBD1; clone size: NA; V gene: TRBV6-5; CDR3 protein: CASSDRGVAQHF; CDR3 DNA: TGTGCCAGCAGCGACAGGGGAGTGGCCCAGCATTTT
J gene: TRBJ2-7; D gene: TRBD2; clone size: NA; V gene: TRBV7-8; CDR3 protein: CASSLGGSGGRGEQYF; CDR3 DNA: TGTGCCAGCAGCTTAGGGGGTAGCGGGGGCCGAGGGGAGCAGTACTTC
J gene: TRBJ2-6; D gene: TRBD1; clone size: NA; V gene: TRBV4-1; CDR3 protein: CASSLQGTGGFGANVLTF; CDR3 DNA: TGCGCCAGCAGCCTTCAAGGGACAGGGGGCTTTGGGGCCAACGTCCTGACTTTC